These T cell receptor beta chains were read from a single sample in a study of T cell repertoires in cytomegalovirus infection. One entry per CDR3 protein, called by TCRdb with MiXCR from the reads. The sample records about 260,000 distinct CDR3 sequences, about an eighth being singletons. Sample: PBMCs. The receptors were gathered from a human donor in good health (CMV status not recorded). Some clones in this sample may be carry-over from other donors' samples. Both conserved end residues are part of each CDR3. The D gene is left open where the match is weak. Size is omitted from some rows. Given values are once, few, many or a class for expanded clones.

TGCGCCAGCAGCCAAGATAACCCAGGAGCCGGGGAGCTGTTTTTT | CASSQDNPGAGELFF | - | TRBV4-1 | many | TRBJ2-2 | 15
TGTGCCAGCAGCTTACCGGGACAGCCAGATACGCAGTATTTT | CASSLPGQPDTQYF | TRBD1 | TRBV7-3 | few | TRBJ2-3 | 14
TGCGCCAGCAGCCTTGGATCCGGGGCTAAAAACTATGGCTACACCTTC | CASSLGSGAKNYGYTF | - | TRBV5-1 | few | TRBJ1-2 | 16
TGTGCCAGCAGTCCTAAGGATGAGCAGTTCTTC | CASSPKDEQFF | - | TRBV12-3/TRBV12-4 | few | TRBJ2-1 | 11
TGTGCCAGCAGCGGAAGGGGGAATCAGCCCCAGCATTTT | CASSGRGNQPQHF | - | TRBV7-2 | many | TRBJ1-5 | 13
TGTGCCAGCAGCCGGGCGGGACTAGCGGATACCTACGAGCAGTACTTC | CASSRAGLADTYEQYF | TRBD2 | TRBV7-9 | - | TRBJ2-7 | 16
TGTGCCAGCAGCCGCGGGCGGGACTACGAGCAGTACTTC | CASSRGRDYEQYF | - | TRBV5-4 | - | TRBJ2-7 | 13
TGTGCCAGCAGCCCCCTTCCGGGACAGGGCGGGTCTTTCTTT | CASSPLPGQGGSFF | TRBD1 | TRBV7-9 | many | TRBJ1-1 | 14
TGTGCCAGCAGGTATGCCGGGACACCCCACTATGGCTACACCTTC | CASRYAGTPHYGYTF | - | TRBV3-1 | few | TRBJ1-2 | 15
TGCAGTGCTAGTCCAGAGTTCTACGAGCAGTACTTC | CSASPEFYEQYF | - | TRBV20-1 | few | TRBJ2-7 | 12
TGTGCCAGCAGTGAAGCGCGTGGAAACATCATATATTTT | CASSEARGNIIYF | - | TRBV2 | - | TRBJ1-3 | 13
TGTGCCAGCAGCTTAGGGGGGACTTCCGTGTACGAGCAGTACTTC | CASSLGGTSVYEQYF | - | TRBV7-2 | many | TRBJ2-7 | 15
TGCAGTGCTAGGCAGGGACAGCCTAATCAGCCCCAGCATTTT | CSARQGQPNQPQHF | TRBD1 | TRBV20-1 | few | TRBJ1-5 | 14
TGTGCCAGCAGCTTCCTCCTGATGGGCGAGCAGTACTTC | CASSFLLMGEQYF | - | TRBV11-2 | few | TRBJ2-7 | 13
TGTGCCAGCAAGGGGAGCGGGGGGTACACCGGGGAGCTGTTTTTT | CASKGSGGYTGELFF | TRBD2 | TRBV2 | many | TRBJ2-2 | 15